This section outlines one T cell receptor (beta chain) sequence together with its context. As processed by the authors: It was from reference gene primer amplification that nucleated cell counts were estimated. Clones were sequenced by immunoSEQ multiplex PCR, and TCRdb holds only the in-frame ones, with some missing. V and J calls and clone size are as listed in that table; D and trimming were resolved from the DNA. The repertoire holds some 150,000 clones, with 80% to 90% as singletons. The source of the sample is a study of blood T cell repertoires in COVID-19. Study context: There were acute and convalescent COVID-19 samples, and they came from the United States, Italy and Spain. Sources were T cells, B-cell-depleted T cells, or PBMCs; the material itself was cDNA or gDNA.

Germline V gene data show CDR1 as MNHEY and CDR2 as SVGAGI. The CDR3 totals 16 residues. With V trimmed by 0 bases and J by 7 bases, 4 bases remained unmatched. Sequenced: peripheral blood. The clonotype originates from a woman aged 70 to 79 with acute or convalescent COVID-19. This chain connects TRBV6-5 to TRBJ2-3; 13 bases match TRBD2. As DNA, the CDR3 is TGTGCCAGCAGTTACTCAGGGACTAGCGGGGCCTATACGCAGTATTTT. This translates into CASSYSGTSGAYTQYF.